This T cell receptor beta chain was captured by sequencing in a study of PD-1 blockade in classical Hodgkin lymphoma (dated by TCRdb to the early 2020s). Concerning the study at large: Nivolumab dosing was 3 mg/kg intravenously every 2 weeks, continuing until either disease progression or unacceptable toxicity. The study used TCR beta sequencing and CyTOF to define a peripheral blood immune signature of response to PD-1 blockade in classical Hodgkin lymphoma.

Concerning this clone: This receptor's antigen is unknown. No clone much larger than this one lies a single base away; base qualities are absent.

The sample's time point, from its label and the paper: cycle 4 day 1 (C4D1), after about 6 weeks of nivolumab. Every trial patient had relapsed after autologous stem cell transplantation, and cohorts A, B and C differed in prior brentuximab vedotin exposure. The trial cohort comprised 56 patients with relapsed/refractory classical Hodgkin lymphoma whose best overall responses were complete response, partial response or progressive disease. In the multi-cohort phase II CheckMate 205 trial, trial patients received single-agent nivolumab. An independent review committee assessed best overall response using the 2007 International Working Group response criteria. Trial PBMCs were collected immediately before nivolumab initiation (C1D1) and during therapy at cycle 2 day 1 and cycle 4 day 1. Peripheral blood was collected in 8 mL Vacutainer Cell Preparation Tubes, from which PBMCs were isolated by centrifugation and then cryopreserved.

The Qiagen DNeasy kit was used to extract genomic DNA from unsorted PBMCs and from the negatively selected CD4+ and CD8+ fractions. Using primers that anneal to V and J segments, immunoSEQ multiplex PCR amplified the TCR beta CDR3 regions. A synthetic immune receptor repertoire was used to minimize amplification bias, and any remaining bias was removed computationally after sequencing. The study's own analysis went as follows. Custom Python scripts were used to quantify repertoire diversity as the Shannon entropy index. The unsorted, CD4+ and CD8+ repertoires were each analyzed separately, with the exception of combined analyses, where CD4+ and CD8+ sequences were merged in silico. Clonal expansion was defined as at least a 2-fold frequency increase after treatment relative to C1D1, with a pseudocount of 0.5 for undetected baseline clones. Clones with 0 or 1 copy at C1D1 were classified as singleton clones, and clones with 2 or more copies were classified as non-singleton clones. By matching protein sequences in sorted samples from the same patient, clones expanded in unsorted samples were annotated as CD4+, CD8+ or unknown. Wilcoxon tests on paired samples were used to test changes in diversity from C1D1 to C4D1. TCRdb stores this immuneACCESS table with in-frame sequences only. Part of the clones is absent; in the studies checked, under half of the shortfall reflects unresolved V genes, and no reason is known for the rest. V and J calls and clone size are as listed in that table; D and trimming were resolved from the DNA. For this sample there are some 93,000 clones; roughly 78% appear just once. Jointly, the top ten make up about 9.4% of the sample.

Study-wide findings and limitations: Trial patients achieving complete response had baseline diversity similar to newly diagnosed patients, whereas partial responders and progressors had significantly lower diversity. Lower diversity was seen in patients whose nivolumab began less than 1 year after ASCT, and these patients were left out of later analyses so that immune reconstitution would not confound the results. Baseline TCR diversity was reported as lower in newly diagnosed patients than in healthy donors, and lower still in relapsed/refractory patients. The study covered only a single clinical trial cohort, and the causes of the repertoire differences, possibly disease activity or prior therapy, were still not defined. CD4+ but not CD8+ TCR diversity rose significantly by C4D1 (p=0.0027 vs p=0.16), most apparent in complete responders (p=0.02).

From cysteine to phenylalanine, the CDR3 is 16 amino acids long. Of the read, only the CDR3 DNA is kept; its 48 bases are in frame from base 1. V has 4 bases trimmed and J has 0 bases trimmed; junction bases matching no gene number 6. The germline V gene encodes CDR1 KGHSH and CDR2 LQKENI. The source of this sequence is a human donor with classical Hodgkin lymphoma. The chain uses TRBV18 and TRBJ1-1, and 9 junctional nucleotides match TRBD1. The source was peripheral blood mononuclear cells (PBMCs), collected before the fourth cycle of nivolumab. In nucleotide form, the sequence is TGTGCCAGCTCACGGACGACAGGGGGGGTGAACACTGAAGCTTTCTTT. Translated, this gives CASSRTTGGVNTEAFF.